The sequence of this T cell receptor (beta chain) was determined in a study of beta chain features in type 1 diabetes. With regard to this clone: Its antigen is not identified.

Study results and limitations: Within each of all four CD4+ subsets, Type 1 diabetes patients had TCRB CDR3s that were moderately but significantly shorter.

Sequenced material consisted of expressed TCRB transcripts (all of the isolated RNA was reverse transcribed). This table comes from immunoSEQ multiplex PCR, and its TCRdb copy is limited to in-frame clones, with some not included. Counted here are roughly 500,000 clones, about an eighth occurring once; the ten biggest clones make up over 0.035%. The receptor's source is a woman aged 18-35 years in good health. Source material: naive CD4+ T cells from blood.

The CDR3: CASSLVLGETQYF. CDR3 sequence (DNA): TGTGCCAGCAGTTTAGTATTGGGAGAGACCCAGTACTTC. The chain has TRBV27 and TRBJ2-5; no reliable D call. Germline loops: CDR1 MNHEY, CDR2 SMNVEV (reference sequence). CDR3 size: 13 residues. Trimming stripped 2 bases from V and 4 bases from J, with 8 bases between.